This T cell receptor (beta chain) comes out of a study of patients and donors after allogeneic stem cell transplantation. This clonotype occurred a few times. The conserved final phenylalanine or tryptophan is absent from the CDR3, which likely points to a read error. The DNA is left out, because the CDR3 cannot be placed on it with certainty; the CDR3 is given as TCRdb lists it. TCRdb processed the RT-PCR reads anew with MiXCR; each CDR3 protein has one entry. The data show fewer than 95,000 distinct CDR3 sequences, approximately 5.2% seen once. Germline-derived CDR1 and CDR2 are SGHDT and YYEEEE. The CDR3 contains 8 residues when both ends are counted.

The sample taken for sequencing was blood, either unsorted or a sorted T cell fraction (not recorded which). V gene TRBV5-6 combines with J gene TRBJ2-5; the D call TRBD1 from the table was never checked on the DNA. The TCR originated in a human donor who was either an allogeneic HSCT recipient or a stem cell or donor lymphocyte infusion donor (not recorded which). It is not recorded whose cells these are; they may come from a transplant donor. CDR3 region: CASRGQSL.